This T cell receptor (beta chain) was identified in a study of blood T cell repertoires in COVID-19. Study-wide background: Sample material is recorded as cDNA or gDNA derived from T cells, B-cell-depleted T cells, or PBMCs.

As handled by the study authors: Estimates of nucleated cell counts were drawn from the amplification of reference gene primers. Profiling relied on immunoSEQ multiplex PCR, and the TCRdb table lists in-frame clones only, not all of them. V and J calls and clone size come straight from that table; D and trimming were deduced from the DNA. The profile shows about 400,000 clones, approximately 87% of them singletons. The CDR3 spans 15 residues. Looked up from germline, CDR1 is SGDLS and CDR2 is YYNGEE. Trimming left V 6 bases short and J 0 bases short, with 15 bases between. Recruitment covered about 25 US areas and drew participants whose ages spanned roughly 18 to 100 years. Among Cohort 3 donors, those recovered had two negative PCRs, clearance, or symptom resolution.

Sequencing used PBMCs or T cells enriched from blood (not recorded which). This receptor was identified in a woman in her forties or fifties who had recovered from COVID-19. The V gene is TRBV9, the J gene TRBJ2-5, with D possibly being TRBD1 (6 bases). This CDR3 reads CASTAGDGYQETQYF. The CDR3 DNA sequence: TGTGCCAGCACCGCAGGGGACGGATACCAAGAGACCCAGTACTTC.